The subject of this entry is one T cell receptor beta chain. This sample was taken from a study of technical replicates of blood from a few donors. Measured with immunoSEQ multiplex PCR; TCRdb has only the in-frame clones, and not every one. Found here are tens of thousands of clones, about 96% of them singletons; the top ten hold under 0.4%. This CDR3 is built from 18 residues. Per the germline V gene, CDR1 is MGHRA and CDR2 is YSYEKL. The V and J ends lost 1 base and 4 bases, in that order; junction bases with no gene match: 13. The V and J genes are TRBV4-1 and TRBJ1-5, with TRBD1 matching 7 bases. The specimen was T cells isolated from PBMCs. The sequence was collected from a human donor in good health. DNA for the CDR3: TGCGCCAGCAGCCAAGGCTTAGTATCAGGGGGTCATAATCAGCCCCAGCATTTT. Amino acids: CASSQGLVSGGHNQPQHF.